This T cell receptor (beta chain) was captured in a study of radiotherapy plus CTLA-4 blockade in lung cancer. Findings of the study overall: TCR clones from tumors expanded in blood after radiotherapy plus ipilimumab.

This clone was detected a few times. What it binds is unknown. The ends were cut back, 6 bases at V and 6 bases at J, with 14 bases in the middle. Germline CDR1 MNHEY, CDR2 SVGAGI. The CDR3 extends over 13 amino acids. Assay used: immunoSEQ multiplex PCR; TCRdb lists only in-frame clones, some missing. In the table there are some 33,000 clones, more than 70% of which are singletons. Sequences were derived from peripheral blood, sampled from a patient treated with radiotherapy plus ipilimumab. V and J are TRBV6-5 and TRBJ1-2, with D hard to call. This sequence originates from a human donor with non-small cell lung cancer whose response to radiotherapy plus ipilimumab could not be evaluated. The CDR3 nucleotides read TGTGCCAGCAGAAACGATGAGAGGGATGGCTACACCTTC. Protein product: CASRNDERDGYTF.